This T cell receptor beta chain was sequenced during a study of T cells in Graves' hyperthyroidism and ophthalmopathy. RNA transcripts served as the template for amplifying TCR beta CDR3 regions. A first-round RT-PCR of the TCR CDR3 used the HTBI primer set. TCRdb reanalysed the multiplex PCR reads using MiXCR and keeps one entry per CDR3 protein. The sample lists hundreds of thousands of distinct CDR3 sequences, around 14% seen once, with approximately 5.7% in the top ten. Investigators excluded patients with uncontrolled infection, other autoimmune disease, pregnancy or lactation. PBMCs were obtained from about 9 ml fresh peripheral blood. CDR3 length: 15 residues. CDR1 and CDR2 from the germline V gene are SEHNR and FQNEAQ (reference sequence). Deletions cut 5 bases from V and 1 base from J, with 15 bases between. This clonotype appeared a few times.

The clonotype comes from a woman aged 30 to 39 with Graves' hyperthyroidism that later progressed to Graves' ophthalmopathy. The source material was blood. The V and J genes are TRBV7-9 and TRBJ2-7, with D uncertain. The DNA for the CDR3 is TGTGCCAGCAGCCCCCGAGGTTTGGGTTCCTACGAGCAGTACTTC. It yields the protein CASSPRGLGSYEQYF.